Shown below are 27 T cell receptor beta chains from a single sample sequenced in a study of shared clonotypes between healthy human individuals. Only in-frame clones appear in the TCRdb table, and some are missing; sequencing was by immunoSEQ multiplex PCR. In the table there are more than 2 million clones, 85% to 95% of which are singletons. The sequenced material came from naive CD4+ T cells sorted from blood. Subset indicated: CD45RA+ positively selected. The receptors derive from a man aged 18 to 30 in good health.

The J gene is TRBJ2-7, the V gene TRBV6-5; D uncertain. The germline gives CDR1 MNHEY, CDR2 SVGAGI. V lost 0 bases and J lost 2, with 11 bases in between. The CDR3 spans 15 residues. CDR3 residues: CASSYSGSPPYEQYF. The CDR3, as DNA: TGTGCCAGCAGTTACTCAGGGTCACCTCCCTACGAGCAGTACTTC.

The V and J genes are TRBV9 and TRBJ2-2, with D tentatively TRBD1 (5 bases). V was clipped by 3 bases and J by 7 bases, with 10 bases between them. The CDR3 sequence is 13 residues long. Germline V gene sequence: CDR1 SGDLS, CDR2 YYNGEE. The DNA for the CDR3 is TGTGCCAGCAGCGGGGGCCCGGTCGGGGAGCTGTTTTTT. The encoded protein is CASSGGPVGELFF.

The V call is TRBV6-1, the J call TRBJ1-2; D is undetermined. The CDR3 covers 13 residues. Germline V gene data show CDR1 as MNHNS and CDR2 as SASEGT. V was cut by 3 bases and J by 0 bases, with 5 bases left in between. The CDR3 DNA reads as TGTGCCAGCAGTGATACAGCTAACTATGGCTACACCTTC. Its translation: CASSDTANYGYTF.

The J gene is TRBJ2-7, the V gene TRBV6-5; D is perhaps TRBD1 or TRBD2 (5 bases each). The CDR3 covers 14 residues. From germline, CDR1 is MNHEY and CDR2 SVGAGI. V shed 8 bases and J shed 4 bases, with 18 bases lying between them. The CDR3 DNA follows: TGTGCCAGCTCCCGCGAGGGGAGTAATTACGAGCAGTACTTC. Its protein is CASSREGSNYEQYF.

CDR3 region: CASTGDTGELFF. CDR3 DNA sequence: TGCGCCAGCACGGGCGACACCGGGGAGCTGTTTTTT. V usage is TRBV10-1 and J usage is TRBJ2-2, with D uncertain. Trimming removed 7 bases at V and 3 bases at J, with 6 bases between. The CDR3 contains 12 residues. Germline loops: CDR1 WNHNN, CDR2 SYGVQD (reference sequence).

V usage is TRBV5-6 and J usage is TRBJ2-3; 8 bases agree with TRBD1. Germline CDR1 SGHDT, CDR2 YYEEEE. The CDR3 is 15 residues long. V lost 1 base to trimming and J lost 8 bases; unmatched junction nucleotides: 9. The CDR3 sequence is CASSLPDRGAGTQYF. The CDR3 DNA reads as TGTGCCAGCAGCTTGCCCGACAGGGGAGCTGGTACGCAGTATTTT.

A note on this clone: This sample includes further DNA sequences coding for the same CDR3. The chain is built from TRBV6-5 and TRBJ1-1; 7 nucleotides align to TRBD1. CDR1 MNHEY and CDR2 SVGAGI come from the germline V gene. The CDR3 sequence is 14 residues long. Losses at the gene ends were 3 bases for V and 4 bases for J; bases not matched to a gene: 5. This CDR3 reads CASSYSGGSTEAFF. The CDR3 DNA reads as TGTGCCAGCAGTTATTCAGGGGGAAGCACTGAAGCTTTCTTT.

J is TRBJ1-4 and V is TRBV10-3, with a tentative D call TRBD1 (5 bases). This CDR3 is built from 13 residues. Germline V gene lookup returns CDR1 ENHRY and CDR2 SYGVKD. The V end was cut by 10 bases, the J end by 7 bases, with 16 bases between. In DNA, the CDR3 is TGTGCCACCGGGGGGAGGTGGAGTGAAAAACTGTTTTTT. It translates to CATGGRWSEKLFF.

The V call is TRBV5-1, the J call TRBJ2-5; TRBD1 agrees at 7 bases. The junction had 8 bases not matched to a gene; V was cut back by 4 bases and J by 2 bases. Germline loops: CDR1 SGHRS, CDR2 YFSETQ. The CDR3 loop spans 15 amino acids. CDR3 region: CASSLTGRGQETQYF. CDR3 coding DNA: TGCGCCAGCAGCCTTACAGGCAGGGGGCAAGAGACCCAGTACTTC.

The genes are TRBV25-1 and TRBJ2-1, with D unresolved. The CDR3 runs 14 residues. With 6 bases removed from V and 3 bases from J, the gap between germline ends came to 12 bases. Germline V gene sequence: CDR1 MGHDK, CDR2 SYGVNS. The CDR3 DNA follows: TGTGCCAGCAGCTGGACCACCCGCTACAATGAGCAGTTCTTC. Translation gives CASSWTTRYNEQFF.

This rearrangement joins TRBV7-8 to TRBJ2-5; D possibly corresponds to TRBD2 (6 bases). Germline V gene data show CDR1 as SGHVS and CDR2 as FQNEAQ. The CDR3 is 15 amino acids. V was clipped by 3 bases and J by 5 bases, with 16 bases between them. The CDR3 spells CASSLPGLALETQYF. Here the CDR3 DNA reads TGTGCCAGCAGCTTGCCGGGACTGGCCCTGGAGACCCAGTACTTC.

CDR3 sequence reads: CATSRDPMSSGNTIYF. The CDR3 DNA sequence: TGTGCCACCAGCAGAGACCCCATGTCCTCTGGAAACACCATATATTTT. The V gene is TRBV15, the J gene TRBJ1-3; no clear D gene. V gave up 0 bases and J gave up 0 bases, with 9 bases separating them. Looked up from germline, CDR1 is LNHNV and CDR2 is YYDKDF (reference sequence). The CDR3 spans 16 residues.

The V call is TRBV18, the J call TRBJ1-1; 11 positions agree with TRBD1. Trimming at V came to 3 bases and at J to 3 bases, leaving 21 bases not matched to a gene. The germline CDR1 and CDR2 sequences are KGHSH and LQKENI. The CDR3 is 21 residues long. The DNA of the CDR3 is TGTGCCAGCTCACCCCCAATAAACCTGGGACAGGGGGAGATCTTGGACACTGAAGCTTTCTTT. Amino acids: CASSPPINLGQGEILDTEAFF.

This clone was observed once. The chain joins TRBV7-2 to TRBJ2-7; D unresolved. This CDR3 contains 14 residues. Trimming took 0 bases from V and 3 from J, leaving 9 bases between them. Germline V gene data show CDR1 as SGHTA and CDR2 as FQGNSA. The CDR3 DNA follows: TGTGCCAGCAGCTTAGCAGGCACAAACTACGAGCAGTACTTC. This encodes CASSLAGTNYEQYF. The full variable domain, with the rest looked up from reference TRBV7-2 and TRBJ2-7, is GAGVSQSPSNKVTEKGKDVELRCDPISGHTALYWYRQSLGQGLEFLIYFQGNSAPDKSGLPSDRFSAERTGGSVSTLTIQRTQQEDSAVYLCASSLAGTNYEQYFGPGTRLTVT.

The CDR3 loop is CASTIATEAFF. CDR3 DNA sequence: TGTGCCAGTACCATCGCCACTGAAGCTTTCTTT. The chain links TRBV2 to TRBJ1-1; no definite D call. CDR3 length equals 11 residues. V lost 9 bases and J 4 bases, leaving 9 bases between the germline ends. Germline V CDR1 and CDR2: SNHLY, FYNNEI.

The chain carries TRBV30 and TRBJ1-2; D ambiguous. Germline values: CDR1 GTSNPN, CDR2 SVGIG (reference sequence). The germline V and J ends were trimmed by 5 bases and 4 bases, with 17 bases remaining between them. This CDR3 contains 14 residues. The DNA for the CDR3 is TGTGCCTGGGAATCCGGGTCCCGCACCTATGGCTACACCTTC. It encodes CAWESGSRTYGYTF. Complete variable domain (other parts from reference TRBV30 and TRBJ1-2): SQTIHQWPATLVQPVGSPLSLECTVEGTSNPNLYWYRQAAGRGLQLLFYSVGIGQISSEVPQNLSASRPQDRQFILSSKKLLLSDSGFYLCAWESGSRTYGYTFGSGTRLTVV.

This chain links TRBV6-5 with TRBJ1-1, with D unresolved. Between the trimmed V and J ends, which lost 6 bases and 7 bases, there was a span of 15 bases. The CDR3 contains 13 residues. Germline-derived CDR1 and CDR2 are MNHEY and SVGAGI. The CDR3 reads CASSRQWAGEAFF. DNA for the CDR3: TGTGCCAGCAGCCGACAATGGGCAGGTGAAGCTTTCTTT.

The J gene is TRBJ1-5, the V gene TRBV28, with 7 nucleotides matching TRBD1. V dropped 7 bases and J dropped 3; count of bases not matched to a gene: 6. Germline loops: CDR1 MDHEN, CDR2 SYDVKM. The CDR3 is 14 amino acids. This CDR3 reads CASIPGGNNQPQHF. The CDR3 region has the DNA TGTGCCAGCATTCCAGGGGGAAACAATCAGCCCCAGCATTTT.

The rearrangement uses TRBV4-3 and TRBJ2-3, with TRBD2 matching 7 bases. V was pared by 4 bases and J by 2 bases, with 9 bases of the junction left unmatched. The CDR3 is made up of 16 amino acids. Looked up from germline, CDR1 is LGHNA and CDR2 is YSLEER. The CDR3 protein is CASSRRLAAYTDTQYF. DNA for the CDR3: TGCGCCAGCAGCCGTCGACTAGCAGCCTACACAGATACGCAGTATTTT.

The V and J genes are TRBV5-1 and TRBJ2-7, with D perhaps matching TRBD1 (5 bases). The ends were cut back, 0 bases at V and 2 bases at J, with 9 bases in the middle. This CDR3 comprises 14 residues. Germline assignment: CDR1 SGHRS and CDR2 YFSETQ. This CDR3 is CASSLAATAYEQYF. Written as DNA, the CDR3 is TGCGCCAGCAGCTTGGCGGCGACAGCCTACGAGCAGTACTTC.

This sequence joins TRBV6-6 and TRBJ2-4; D not resolved. The V and J ends lost 5 bases and 0 bases respectively, with 11 bases between them. This CDR3 is 15 amino acids long. Germline-derived CDR1 and CDR2 are MNHNY and SVGAGI (reference sequence). This CDR3 reads CASSPISQAKNIQYF. CDR3 bases: TGTGCCAGCAGTCCCATAAGCCAAGCCAAAAACATTCAGTACTTC.

With regard to this clone: This sample includes further DNA sequences coding for the same CDR3. The chain combines TRBV6-5 with TRBJ1-5; the D is unclear. V was pared by 6 bases and J by 4 bases, with 10 bases between. The CDR3 totals 13 residues. Per germline, CDR1 MNHEY and CDR2 SVGAGI. In DNA form, the CDR3 reads TGTGCCAGCAGGGCGGGTTTGAATCAGCCCCAGCATTTT. Its translation: CASRAGLNQPQHF.

In the case of this clone: Other DNA sequences from this sample encode an identical CDR3 as well. The V gene is TRBV7-2, the J gene TRBJ2-7, with 7 bases matching TRBD2. The germline V gene has CDR1 SGHTA and CDR2 FQGNSA. The CDR3 sequence is 14 residues long. Trimming cost V 1 base and J 2 bases; bases outside gene matches: 2. The CDR3 DNA is TGTGCCAGCAGCTTAGAAGCGGGAACCTACGAGCAGTACTTC. Its translation is CASSLEAGTYEQYF.

The DNA of the CDR3 is TGTGGGGGGAAGGGTCACCAGCCCCAGCATTTT. Its protein product is CGGKGHQPQHF. The V gene is TRBV28, the J gene TRBJ1-5; D may be TRBD1 (5 bases). Germline V gene lookup returns CDR1 MDHEN and CDR2 SYDVKM. The CDR3 has 11 residues.

The CDR3 region is CASSLDGFQETQYF. The CDR3 bases are TGCGCCAGCAGCTTGGACGGTTTCCAAGAGACCCAGTACTTC. This chain links TRBV5-1 with TRBJ2-5; D unresolved. CDR1 is SGHRS, CDR2 YFSETQ, per germline. Trimming removed 0 bases at V and 1 base at J, with 7 bases between. The CDR3 covers 14 residues.

The chain joins TRBV30 to TRBJ2-1, with a tentative D call TRBD2 (7 bases). Germline V gives CDR1 GTSNPN, CDR2 SVGIG (reference sequence). V was pared by 7 bases and J by 7 bases, with 14 bases between. The CDR3 has 12 amino acids. The CDR3 nucleotides are TGTGCCTCTCAAGAGGGGGGGAATGAGCAGTTCTTC. Translated, it gives CASQEGGNEQFF.

CDR3 in amino acids: CASSSYMGINTGELFF. CDR3 DNA sequence: TGTGCCAGCAGCTCGTATATGGGAATTAACACCGGGGAGCTGTTTTTT. This sequence joins TRBV7-3 and TRBJ2-2, with no clear D. V gave up 4 bases and J gave up 2 bases, with 14 bases separating them. Germline CDR1 is SGHTA and CDR2 is FQGTGA. The CDR3 is made up of 16 amino acids.